This TCR beta chain was retrieved from a study of beta chain features in type 1 diabetes. Whole-study findings and limits: In all four CD4+ subsets, TCRB CDR3 length was significantly, moderately reduced in type 1 diabetes. TCRB repertoires of naive, central memory and Treg cells appeared more similar among patients than among healthy donors.

Every bit of the isolated RNA underwent reverse transcription, so sequencing read expressed TCRB transcripts. The method was immunoSEQ multiplex PCR; TCRdb's version includes in-frame clones alone and lacks a portion of them. The sample carries about 300,000 clones, roughly 13% recorded once. This clone was counted only a few times. Its cognate antigen is unknown. The sequenced material came from naive CD4+ T cells from blood. This TCR was recovered from a woman between 18 and 29 years old with type 1 diabetes.

The chain's CDR3 is CASSWDRGQPYQETQYF. CDR3 DNA: TGCGCCAGCAGCTGGGACAGGGGACAACCATACCAAGAGACCCAGTACTTC. The V and J genes are TRBV5-1 and TRBJ2-5; 10 bases are a match to TRBD1. The germline CDR1 and CDR2 sequences are SGHRS and YFSETQ. The CDR3 is made up of 17 amino acids. Trimming removed 3 bases from V and 0 bases from J; junction bases left unmatched: 8.